The clone carrying this TCR beta chain was found a few times. Its antigen is not known. Clones were sequenced by immunoSEQ multiplex PCR, and TCRdb holds only the in-frame ones, with some missing. The table lists thousands of clones, over 60% of them singletons. TCR beta libraries used about 2 micrograms of genomic DNA from cryopreserved PBMCs. This sample is part of a study of cytotoxic CD8 clonotypes in ibrutinib-treated CLL. Findings and caveats of the study: Public clonotypes were uncommon and contracted or stayed stable on treatment.

The V gene's germline CDR1 is SGHRS and CDR2 YFSETQ. The CDR3 extends over 16 amino acids. V lost 0 bases to trimming and J lost 4 bases, with 13 bases between them. Source: PBMCs, taken before ibrutinib treatment. The chain has TRBV5-1 and TRBJ1-4; D not certain. The TCR originated in a human donor with chronic lymphocytic leukemia. The CDR3 nucleotides are TGCGCCAGCAGCTTGGGGGATCGGGCGGGTAATGAAAAACTGTTTTTT. This gives the protein CASSLGDRAGNEKLFF.